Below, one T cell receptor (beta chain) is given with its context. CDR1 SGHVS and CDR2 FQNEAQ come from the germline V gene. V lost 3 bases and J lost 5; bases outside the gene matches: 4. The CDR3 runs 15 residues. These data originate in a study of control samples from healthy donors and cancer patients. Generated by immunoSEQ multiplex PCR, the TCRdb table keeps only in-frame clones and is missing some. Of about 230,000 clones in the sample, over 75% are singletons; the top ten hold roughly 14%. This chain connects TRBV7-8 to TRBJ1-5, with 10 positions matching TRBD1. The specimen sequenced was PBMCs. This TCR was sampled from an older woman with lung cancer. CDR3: CASSFRDRGDQPQHF. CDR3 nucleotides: TGTGCCAGCAGCTTCCGGGACAGGGGCGATCAGCCCCAGCATTTT.